Listed here is a single T cell receptor beta chain. The target antigen is unknown. The same CDR3 can be traced to other DNA sequences in this sample. This sample was taken from a study of cytomegalovirus exposure and HLA in healthy donors. CDR3 size: 14 residues. Between the trimmed V and J ends, which lost 2 bases and 2 bases, there was a span of 10 bases. Germline CDR1 reads KGHSH; CDR2 reads LQKENI. The PCR contained 60 Vbeta and 13 Jbeta primers. Profiling relied on immunoSEQ multiplex PCR, and the TCRdb table lists in-frame clones only, not all of them. The data contain roughly 180,000 clones, about 80% of them singletons. Study-level points and caveats: The study had only CMV serostatus as immune exposure information.

The chain links TRBV18 to TRBJ2-7, with TRBD1 as a possible D gene (6 bases). This receptor was identified in a man aged 25 to 40 in good health and CMV-seronegative. Material: PBMCs. This chain's CDR3 is CASSPRQGTYEQYF. The CDR3 DNA sequence: TGTGCCAGCTCACCAAGGCAGGGGACCTACGAGCAGTACTTC.